Below are 9 T cell receptor beta chains sequenced from a single sample in a study of radiotherapy plus CTLA-4 blockade in lung cancer. Assay used: immunoSEQ multiplex PCR; TCRdb lists only in-frame clones, some missing. The data contain around 100,000 clones, 81% of them singletons. Sequencing was performed on peripheral blood, taken from a patient treated with radiotherapy plus ipilimumab. These receptors originate from a human donor with non-small cell lung cancer that progressed on radiotherapy plus ipilimumab. Some clones in this sample may be carry-over from other donors' samples.

The chain couples TRBV11-2 to TRBJ2-7; TRBD1 agrees at 12 bases. This CDR3 has 18 amino acids. The germline CDR1 and CDR2 sequences are SGHAT and FQNNGV. V was pared by 2 bases and J by 0 bases, with 8 bases of the junction left unmatched. CDR3 in amino acids: CASSLTGTGGVSSYEQYF. Here the CDR3 DNA reads TGTGCCAGCAGCTTAACGGGGACAGGGGGCGTAAGCTCCTACGAGCAGTACTTC. The full variable domain, its missing parts supplied by reference TRBV11-2 and TRBJ2-7, is EAGVAQSPRYKIIEKRQSVAFWCNPISGHATLYWYQQILGQGPKLLIQFQNNGVVDDSQLPKDRFSAERLKGVDSTLKIQPAKLEDSAVYLCASSLTGTGGVSSYEQYFGPGTRLTVT.

V and J are TRBV5-1 and TRBJ2-3; D is unresolved. V shed 4 bases and J shed 6 bases, with 12 bases lying between them. From germline, CDR1 is SGHRS and CDR2 YFSETQ. The CDR3 is 13 amino acids. CDR3 region: CASSQTPPDTQYF. Here the CDR3 DNA reads TGCGCCAGCAGCCAGACCCCCCCCGATACGCAGTATTTT.

This sequence joins TRBV11-2 and TRBJ2-5, with 7 bases fitting TRBD2. Germline V gives CDR1 SGHAT, CDR2 FQNNGV. The junction had 4 bases not matched to a gene; V was cut back by 1 base and J by 5 bases. The CDR3 length is 14 residues. In nucleotides, the CDR3 is TGTGCCAGCAGCTTAGGAACTAGCGCGGAGACCCAGTACTTC. Its protein product is CASSLGTSAETQYF.

The chain recombines TRBV5-1 with TRBJ2-5; tentatively, D is TRBD1 (6 bases). Germline CDR1 is SGHRS and CDR2 is YFSETQ. This CDR3 spans 15 amino acids. V lost 2 bases and J lost 5, with 16 bases in between. The DNA of the CDR3 is TGCGCCAGCAGCTTACTCGGTACAGGGTTGGAGACCCAGTACTTC. This sequence encodes CASSLLGTGLETQYF.

V gene TRBV5-5 combines with J gene TRBJ1-5; D is unresolved. Trimming removed 0 bases at V and 6 bases at J, with 10 bases between. Germline lookup yields CDR1 SGHKS and CDR2 YYEKEE (reference sequence). This CDR3 has 14 residues. Here the CDR3 reads CASSLAYGSQPQHF. The CDR3 DNA is TGTGCCAGCAGCTTGGCCTATGGGAGTCAGCCCCAGCATTTT.

The chain employs TRBV7-9 and TRBJ2-1, with D possibly TRBD2 on 7 matching bases. This CDR3 is built from 14 residues. The germline gives CDR1 SEHNR, CDR2 FQNEAQ (reference sequence). Trimming cost V 4 bases and J 7 bases, with 14 bases left between them. The CDR3 loop is CASSSPGGKNEQFF. The CDR3 nucleotides are TGTGCCAGCAGCTCCCCGGGGGGCAAGAATGAGCAGTTCTTC.

The J gene is TRBJ2-1, the V gene TRBV7-9, with TRBD1 matching 7 bases. CDR3 length: 16 amino acids. CDR1 and CDR2 from the germline V gene are SEHNR and FQNEAQ (reference sequence). Unmatched junction bases numbered 13, after V lost 2 bases and J lost 9 bases. CDR3 protein: CASSLTRQGPPGEQFF. The CDR3 bases are TGTGCCAGCAGCTTAACGAGACAGGGCCCTCCTGGTGAGCAGTTCTTC.

The chain employs TRBV30 and TRBJ1-3; D is uncertain. In germline, CDR1 is GTSNPN, CDR2 SVGIG (reference sequence). The CDR3 sequence is 13 residues long. V lost 5 bases and J 4 bases, leaving 12 bases between the germline ends. This CDR3 is CAWDQAPGNTIYF. The CDR3 nucleotides read TGTGCCTGGGACCAGGCACCCGGAAACACCATATATTTT.

The chain is built from TRBV4-2 and TRBJ2-2, with D perhaps TRBD1 (6 bases). Germline assignment: CDR1 LGHNA and CDR2 YNFKEQ. The V gene lost 2 bases and the J gene lost 0 bases, with 16 bases spanning the gap. This CDR3 spans 18 amino acids. CDR3: CASSQTLRGGTNTGELFF. The DNA of the CDR3 is TGTGCCAGCAGCCAAACCCTGCGAGGGGGTACGAACACCGGGGAGCTGTTTTTT.